One T cell receptor (beta chain) is described in this entry. The data originate from a study of OX40 agonist ivuxolimab in advanced cancers. Study summary: Of mixed ages from about 23 to 79 and averaging 60 years, the group was roughly 85% male.

Method: immunoSEQ multiplex PCR; TCRdb's copy keeps in-frame clones and lacks some. The sample holds 60,000 to 85,000 clones, 75% to 85% seen once. Here the sequenced sample was CD4+ or CD8+ T cells sorted from blood, taken in a trial of the OX40 agonist ivuxolimab. This clonotype was sampled from an adult with an advanced solid tumor such as melanoma, head and neck, liver or kidney cancer.

The CDR3 DNA sequence: TGTGCCAGCAGAGTGAAGAGCGGGGGGGCCTACAATGAGCAGTTCTTC. It translates to CASRVKSGGAYNEQFF. The rearrangement joins TRBV2 to TRBJ2-1; 10 bases agree with TRBD2. CDR1 and CDR2 from the germline V gene are SNHLY and FYNNEI. This CDR3 is 16 amino acids long. V lost 6 bases to trimming and J lost 2 bases; unmatched junction nucleotides: 7.